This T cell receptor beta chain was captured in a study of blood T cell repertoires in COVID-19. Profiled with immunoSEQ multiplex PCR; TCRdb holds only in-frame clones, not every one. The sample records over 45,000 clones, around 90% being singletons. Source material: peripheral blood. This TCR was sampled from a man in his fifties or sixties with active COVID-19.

The CDR3 DNA reads TGTGCCAGCAGCCAAGACAGGTTTAGAGTTTCACCCCTCCACTTT. Protein: CASSQDRFRVSPLHF. The rearrangement uses TRBV3-1 (or the pseudogene TRBV3-2) and TRBJ1-6, with D hard to call. Germline CDR1 and CDR2: LGHDT and YNNKEL (reference sequence). This CDR3 spans 15 amino acids. Trimming took off 0 bases at V and 9 bases at J, with 12 bases between the two ends.